These 4 T cell receptor beta chains were all obtained from the same sample, sequenced in a study of PD-1 blockade in classical Hodgkin lymphoma. All the patients suffered relapse after autologous stem cell transplantation, and brentuximab vedotin exposure differed. Using immunoSEQ multiplex PCR, the repertoire was profiled, and TCRdb retains in-frame clones only, with some absent. Of fewer than 100,000 clones in the sample, roughly 90% were seen once. The specimen was peripheral blood mononuclear cells (PBMCs), collected at baseline. These receptors were taken from a human donor with classical Hodgkin lymphoma.

In this sample, this clone turned up a few times. Other DNA sequences in this specimen translate into the identical CDR3. The genes are TRBV7-2 and TRBJ2-5; the match to TRBD2 covers 9 bases. Per the germline V gene, CDR1 is SGHTA and CDR2 is FQGNSA. V gave up 2 bases and J gave up 2 bases; unmatched junction bases: 0. This CDR3 has 14 residues. Here the CDR3 reads CASSLLAGQETQYF. Written as DNA, the CDR3 is TGTGCCAGCAGCTTACTAGCGGGGCAAGAGACCCAGTACTTC. The whole variable domain, remainder taken from reference TRBV7-2 and TRBJ2-5, is GAGVSQSPSNKVTEKGKDVELRCDPISGHTALYWYRQSLGQGLEFLIYFQGNSAPDKSGLPSDRFSAERTGGSVSTLTIQRTQQEDSAVYLCASSLLAGQETQYFGPGTRLLVL.

J is TRBJ1-5 and V is TRBV19; TRBD1 might be the D (6 bases). Looked up from germline, CDR1 is LNHDA and CDR2 is SQIVND (reference sequence). V lost 5 bases and J lost 1, with 12 bases in between. The CDR3 contains 15 residues. DNA for the CDR3: TGTGCCAGTAGTTCAACAGGGATAAGCAATCAGCCCCAGCATTTT. It is translated as CASSSTGISNQPQHF.

J is TRBJ1-4 and V is TRBV19; no firm D call. The CDR3 is made up of 16 amino acids. V was shortened by 8 bases and J by 0 bases, with 16 bases between the two germline ends. Germline CDR1 is LNHDA and CDR2 is SQIVND (reference sequence). The CDR3 loop is CASSRRTHSTNEKLFF. CDR3 nucleotide sequence: TGTGCCAGTTCCCGCAGAACTCATTCAACTAATGAAAAACTGTTTTTT.

This chain joins TRBV19 and TRBJ1-5; D possibly corresponds to TRBD1 (5 bases). Trimming removed 2 bases from V and 7 bases from J, with 15 bases in between. The CDR3 length is 15 residues. Germline V gene data show CDR1 as LNHDA and CDR2 as SQIVND (reference sequence). CDR3 residues: CASSIRQGNGQPQHF. DNA of the CDR3: TGTGCCAGTAGTATACGCCAGGGAAATGGGCAGCCCCAGCATTTT.